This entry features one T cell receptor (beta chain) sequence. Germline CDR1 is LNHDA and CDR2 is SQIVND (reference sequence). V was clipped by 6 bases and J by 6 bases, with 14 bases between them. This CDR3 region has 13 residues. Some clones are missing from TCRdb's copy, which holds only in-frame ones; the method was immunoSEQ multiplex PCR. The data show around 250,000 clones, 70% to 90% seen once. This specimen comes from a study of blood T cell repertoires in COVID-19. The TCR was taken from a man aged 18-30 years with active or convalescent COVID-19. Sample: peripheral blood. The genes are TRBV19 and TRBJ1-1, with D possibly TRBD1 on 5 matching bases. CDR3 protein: CASSRQRIAEAFF. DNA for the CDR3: TGTGCCAGTAGCCGACAGCGAATCGCTGAAGCTTTCTTT.